What follows describes a single T cell receptor beta chain. Its antigen has not been determined. Base qualities are not at hand, and no much larger clone is one base apart. These data originate in a study of cytomegalovirus exposure and HLA in healthy donors (dated by TCRdb to about 2017). At the level of the whole study: According to an earlier analysis of a few hundred of the donors, 150 million to 200 million T cells yielded 117 million unique TCR beta sequences and around 300 Gb of sequence data. Because of strong linkage in the cohort, a few DR-DQ haplotypes were treated as single units for association and clustering. An earlier analysis of several hundred of the donors used high-throughput TCR beta sequencing to judge whether each TCR beta V gene segment behaved as functional or pseudogenic. Among some 410 genotyped donors of the cohort, an average of around 250,000 unique TCR beta nucleotide sequences was sequenced per donor, of which 15% to 20% were non-productive. Roughly 300 gigabases of sequencing data and some 85 million unique TCR sequences were included in an early release covering about 600 HLA-typed donors. A later analysis re-analyzed previously published TCR beta repertoires from about 600 donors and added high-resolution HLA genotyping to study TCR occurrence patterns. The study aimed to test whether cataloging public T cell receptors could reveal signatures of past pathogen exposure. The study profiled the T cell repertoires of 500 to 800 subjects by immunosequencing and related them to cytomegalovirus serostatus. Both class I and class II loci were covered by HLA typing, at four-digit resolution. In a later genetic analysis, genome-wide SNP genotypes for about three fifths of the roughly 670 donors were used, and that subset was treated as a discovery cohort. Among the roughly 400 genotyped donors, 75% to 90% belonged to the genetic ancestry cluster associated with self-reported Caucasian donors. Every repertoire in the discovery cohort had been generated on one and the same sequencing platform. Rather than using new phenotypic data, the later analysis identified candidate immune exposures from TCR beta sequences and from how often those sequences occurred across donors. The number of typed donors differed by locus: roughly 620-630 for A, B, C, DRB1 and DQB1; about 520 for DQA1; about 600 for DPA1; and about 450 for DPB1. Donor age, sex, ethnicity and CMV serostatus were compiled alongside the repertoire data. Along with the approximately 650-subject first cohort, a separate validation cohort of around 110 different subjects was used. To predict cytomegalovirus infection status, the study combined high-throughput TCR immunosequencing, statistical association of individual TCRs with disease status, and machine learning.

The protocol used for the library was the immunoSEQ multiplex PCR assay. For the multiplex PCR, a mixture combining 60 forward primers for TCR Vbeta segments and 13 reverse primers for TCR Jbeta segments was used. The CDR3 region of rearranged TCR beta genes was amplified from genomic DNA by a multiplex PCR assay. Amplified TCR beta libraries were sequenced as 87-base-pair reads on the Illumina HiSeq System. The authors' analysis ran thus. In a later analysis, tens of millions of unique TCR beta chains were counted across the 500 to 850 repertoires, and around 10 million of these chains were shared by at least two donors. Raw reads were error-corrected and collapsed into unique sequences with a nearest-neighbor algorithm that merged closely related sequences to remove PCR and sequencing errors. CDR3 sequences were aligned to IMGT reference sequences to assign V, D and J gene segments. Each retained sequence needed at least a six-nucleotide match to both a V gene segment and a J gene segment. A rearrangement counted as productive if the CDR3 had no stop codons and remained in frame with V and J, and every other rearrangement counted as non-productive. Following IMGT convention, CDR3 was defined as the stretch from the second conserved V-encoded cysteine up to the conserved J-encoded phenylalanine. Sequences without an unambiguous match to a single V gene segment were excluded from the earlier analysis of 450 to 650 of the donors. In an earlier analysis of a few hundred of the donors, V segments were called functional above 56.7% productive rearrangements and were called segregating when the between-donor standard deviation exceeded 5%. To diagnose cytomegalovirus status from the catalog of TCR beta chain sequences, a statistical classification framework was built. A later analysis assigned V and J genes by comparing TCR nucleotide sequences with IMGT/GENE-DB human TR gene sequences. Using the TCRdist pipeline, a later analysis assigned CDR3 sequences along with most-parsimonious VDJ recombination scenarios. In a later analysis, each TCR beta chain was defined by its CDR3 amino acid sequence together with its V-gene family, and reads without a unique V-gene family were excluded. In a later analysis, around 650 highly shared, low-generation-probability nucleotide sequences were removed to address suspected cross-contamination and a sequencing artifact. In a later analysis, a clonal expansion index for each public chain was calculated from normalized within-repertoire ranks of inferred template counts. In a later analysis, generation probabilities were computed with a VDJ recombination model fitted to out-of-frame rearrangements, and the resulting probabilities were checked against IGoR. Hypergeometric tests were used in a later analysis to score TCR-TCR, TCR-HLA and TCR-CMV co-occurrence, with a repertoire-size bias correction applied to the TCR pairs. To estimate false discovery rates, a later analysis permuted the HLA or CMV assignments 20 times. In a later analysis, co-occurring TCRs were grouped with DBSCAN, and TCRdist sequence similarity was added when clustering was performed within HLA-allele-positive subsets. For co-occurrence clustering, repertoires with fewer than 30,000 or more than 120,000 public chains were excluded, along with roughly 5 repertoires with anomalous nucleotide sharing. Sourced from immuneACCESS, this table was stored by TCRdb with only in-frame sequences that have V and J called. A share of the clones is absent; for the studies checked, an unresolved V gene accounts for under half, and the remainder has no known explanation. Clone size and V and J calls were adopted from that table, with D and trimming inferred from the DNA. The sample records 110,000 or so clones, less than 80% of which are singletons. 3.5% to 5% of the sample is taken by the ten largest.

The cohort was made up of about 610 healthy bone marrow donors. At the time of sampling, every cohort member was nominally healthy, though immune exposures that went unrecorded were likely present. The donor tested CMV seropositive and was one of the 289 seropositive cohort members. A peripheral blood sample was collected from each donor, and TCR beta sequencing was performed on peripheral blood mononuclear cells. The Qiagen DNeasy Blood Extraction Kit was used to extract genomic DNA from the blood cell samples. Via the germline V gene (reference sequence), CDR1 is MNHEY and CDR2 SMNVEV. V gives up 4 bases and J gives up 3 bases, and the segment between their germline ends measures 24 bases. Its CDR3 holds 18 amino acids, cysteine through phenylalanine. The DNA shown is the 54-base CDR3, in frame from base 1. Study-level results and caveats: Because counts were too low, more than 15 rarely observed V segments, including chromosome 9 orphons, were excluded from the earlier analysis of 587 of the donors. Because HLA typing was unavailable for some donors at each locus, only the typed subset was used in association tests. Compared with equally common non-associated chains, HLA-associated TCR beta chains in a later analysis were more clonally expanded and had lower generation probabilities. It was suggested by the authors that the approach could potentially be generalized to other disease states and immunological phenotypes. According to a later analysis, most CMV-associated TCR beta chains appeared to be HLA-restricted, and the HLA associations seemed to be driven largely by CMV exposure. Strong co-occurrence of HLA alleles, especially DR and DQ, made assigning TCR associations to individual alleles difficult. Presence/absence analyses assumed roughly uniform sequencing depth across donors, an assumption that may not hold. Across donors, most TCR sequences were observed very rarely, whereas some public TCRs were present in many individuals. A cluster of highly shared sequence variants was judged likely to represent a technical artifact of the sequencing pipeline. The 87-base-pair reads could not distinguish some IMGT-functional V segments, including TRBV6-2 and TRBV6-3, so those segments were excluded. A further reported finding was that TCR beta sequences accurately predicted the HLA-A and HLA-B alleles for most subjects in the first cohort. For the cohort, immune exposure information was limited to CMV serostatus. An earlier analysis of approximately 530 of the donors showed that most TCR beta V segments appeared in productive rearrangements either about 87% or about 30% of the time, which broadly matched IMGT annotations. An association between a missense DCLRE1C variant and V-gene and J-gene trimming of TCR beta chains was found in a later genetic analysis and replicated in an independent cohort. Linkage disequilibrium might explain the correlated functional status among segregating V segments, but an unknown experimental factor could not be excluded. A later analysis found that TCR association rates varied across HLA loci, with DRB1 alleles showing the most associated TCRs and HLA-C alleles the fewest. A later analysis reported that several top co-occurrence clusters appeared linked to parvovirus B19, influenza, CMV and Epstein-Barr virus. A later analysis associated around 16,000 TCR beta sequences with specific HLA alleles at a false discovery rate of 0.05. The study listed 164 TCR beta chains as associated with cytomegalovirus. A later genetic analysis reported fewer N-insertions in productive TCRs among donors in an Asian-associated ancestry cluster than the roughly 640-donor mean. A few of the identified cytomegalovirus-associated TCR beta chains were confirmed in vitro to be specific for cytomegalovirus antigens. The cohort was sequenced for TCR beta chains only, and without alpha or paired-chain data the features that could be detected were limited. The classifier was reported to diagnose cytomegalovirus status with high specificity and sensitivity in both the original cohort and the validation cohort.

The receptor chain draws on TRBV27 and TRBJ2-5; the D gene is possibly TRBD2, with 6 bases matching. The sample comprised PBMCs. This TCR was recovered from a woman in her thirties or forties in good health and CMV-seropositive. CDR3 protein: CASSSAGPRGAREETQYF. The sequence in DNA is TGTGCCAGCAGTTCAGCGGGCCCTCGAGGAGCCCGGGAAGAGACCCAGTACTTC.